This T cell receptor (beta chain) was found in a study of CD8 T cells in ankylosing spondylitis. Whole-study results and caveats: Disease-associated clones were reportedly significantly overrepresented in matched ankylosing spondylitis synovial fluid. Seemingly distinctive of ankylosing spondylitis blood was a TCR beta motif formed by eight highly homologous variants. Some of these motif variants have turned up before, in reports on reactive arthritis synovial fluid and blood. CD8+ cells made up the disease-linked clones, which were relatively rare in peripheral blood.

TCR beta libraries were made by quantitative 5'-RACE with molecular barcodes. TCRdb ran MiXCR on the 5' RACE reads and lists one entry per CDR3 protein. The profile shows roughly 490,000 distinct CDR3 sequences, under 5.5% of them singletons. This CDR3 contains 16 residues. The V gene's germline CDR1 is SGHTA and CDR2 FQGNSA. V lost 5 bases, J lost 8 bases, and 24 bases lay in between. This clonotype was observed at least ten times. The antigen remains undetermined. Sequencing was carried out using blood, either unsorted or a sorted T cell fraction (not recorded which). This chain links TRBV7-2 with TRBJ1-2; tentatively, D is TRBD1 (6 bases). The TCR comes from a male donor with ankylosing spondylitis. The CDR3 coding sequence is TGTGCCAGCAGCCCCTGGGTGGGGGGCGCGGAGGACGGCTACACCTTC. It codes for CASSPWVGGAEDGYTF.